Below, 13 T cell receptor beta chains from the same sample are listed, as sequenced in a study of human T cells and chemical hapten exposure. Attachment of unique molecular identifiers to individual cDNA molecules was performed in the library. Each CDR3 protein gets one entry after TCRdb re-called the reads with MiXCR. The sample yields around 120,000 distinct CDR3 sequences, over 6.5% seen once. From whole blood left unfractionated, total RNA was extracted. The sequenced sample consisted of whole blood. Source of these receptors: a human donor in good health. Some clones in this sample may be carry-over from other donors' samples.

A word on this clonotype: With a much larger clone just one base away, this may be a read error. The conserved closing phenylalanine or tryptophan is absent in this CDR3, likely reflecting a read error. This rearrangement joins TRBV27 to TRBJ1-3; D remains ambiguous. The ends were cut back, 0 bases at V and 7 bases at J, with 19 bases in the middle. The CDR3 totals 17 residues. CDR1 is MNHEY, CDR2 SMNVEV, per germline (reference sequence). The CDR3 reads CASSLSGPGLRLNTIYL. DNA of the CDR3: TGTGCCAGCAGTTTATCGGGTCCGGGATTAAGGTTGAACACCATATATCTT.

J is TRBJ2-2 and V is TRBV6-6, with 8 bases fitting TRBD1. The CDR3 has 13 amino acids. V dropped 6 bases and J dropped 5; count of bases not matched to a gene: 2. CDR1 is MNHNY and CDR2 is SVGAGI in the germline V gene (reference sequence). The DNA of the CDR3 is TGTGCCAGCAGCACAGGGGGGACCGGGGAGCTGTTTTTT. Its protein is CASSTGGTGELFF.

This clonotype came up many times. The chain combines TRBV11-2 with TRBJ1-1; no firm D call. The germline V and J ends were trimmed by 4 bases and 4 bases, with 19 bases remaining between them. The CDR3 runs 16 residues. Per germline, CDR1 SGHAT and CDR2 FQNNGV. CDR3 loop: CASSSSVEGGGTEAFF. CDR3 nucleotide sequence: TGTGCCAGCAGCTCCTCGGTGGAGGGAGGTGGCACTGAAGCTTTCTTT. Using reference TRBV11-2 and TRBJ1-1 for the parts outside the CDR3, the full variable domain is EAGVAQSPRYKIIEKRQSVAFWCNPISGHATLYWYQQILGQGPKLLIQFQNNGVVDDSQLPKDRFSAERLKGVDSTLKIQPAKLEDSAVYLCASSSSVEGGGTEAFFGQGTRLTVV.

Ten or more counts support this clonotype. The genes are TRBV11-2 and TRBJ1-1; D call uncertain. Trimming shortened V by 4 bases and J by 0 bases, and 9 bases separated the two germline ends. Germline V CDR1 and CDR2: SGHAT, FQNNGV. The CDR3 loop spans 14 amino acids. The CDR3 protein is CASSSPVMNTEAFF. CDR3 nucleotides: TGTGCCAGCAGCTCCCCCGTCATGAACACTGAAGCTTTCTTT. Filled out from reference TRBV11-2 and TRBJ1-1, the complete variable domain reads EAGVAQSPRYKIIEKRQSVAFWCNPISGHATLYWYQQILGQGPKLLIQFQNNGVVDDSQLPKDRFSAERLKGVDSTLKIQPAKLEDSAVYLCASSSPVMNTEAFFGQGTRLTVV.

The chain is built from TRBV7-9 and TRBJ1-5; TRBD1 matches at 7 bases. Germline-derived CDR1 and CDR2 are SEHNR and FQNEAQ (reference sequence). The CDR3 extends over 15 amino acids. Losses at the gene ends were 5 bases for V and 2 bases for J; bases not matched to a gene: 6. CDR3 protein: CASSPGTDRNQPQHF. The CDR3 DNA sequence: TGTGCCAGCAGCCCAGGGACAGACCGCAATCAGCCCCAGCATTTT.

The rearrangement joins TRBV7-9 to TRBJ2-1, with 9 bases lining up with TRBD2. Trimming took 5 bases from V and 6 from J; bases not matched to a gene: 8. The CDR3 sequence is 15 residues long. Germline lookup yields CDR1 SEHNR and CDR2 FQNEAQ (reference sequence). The CDR3 region has the DNA TGTGCCAGCAGCCCCAATAGCGGGAGTTTCAATGAGCAGTTCTTC. Residues: CASSPNSGSFNEQFF.

This clonotype was counted between two and nine times. The chain is built from TRBV29-1 and TRBJ2-7, with TRBD1 as a possible D gene (5 bases). V was shortened by 5 bases and J by 2 bases, with 13 bases between the two germline ends. This CDR3 has 13 amino acids. Germline values: CDR1 SQVTM, CDR2 ANQGSEA. CDR3 DNA sequence: TGCAGCGTTAGGGGTGGAGCGACCTACGAGCAGTACTTC. It codes for CSVRGGATYEQYF.

The rearrangement links TRBV29-1 to TRBJ2-6, with 9 bases aligning to TRBD1. The CDR3 is made up of 16 amino acids. V gave up 4 bases and J gave up 0 bases; unmatched junction bases: 4. Germline-derived CDR1 and CDR2 are SQVTM and ANQGSEA. The CDR3: CSVGQGVFSGANVLTF. For the CDR3, the DNA is TGCAGCGTTGGACAGGGGGTGTTCTCTGGGGCCAACGTCCTGACTTTC. Variable domain in full (rest from reference TRBV29-1 and TRBJ2-6): SAVISQKPSRDICQRGTSLTIQCQVDSQVTMMFWYRQQPGQSLTLIATANQGSEATYESGFVIDKFPISRPNLTFSTLTVSNMSPEDSSIYLCSVGQGVFSGANVLTFGAGSRLTVL.

The table lists this clonotype with many counts. This CDR3 reads CSVDREGDEQFF. The DNA of the CDR3 is TGCAGCGTGGACAGGGAAGGTGATGAGCAGTTCTTC. The V and J genes are TRBV29-1 and TRBJ2-1; 8 bases align to TRBD1. The V segment lost 6 bases and the J segment 8 bases; nucleotides outside the gene matches: 6. CDR3 size: 12 residues. Germline V gene lookup returns CDR1 SQVTM and CDR2 ANQGSEA.

This clonotype was detected only a few times. The chain's CDR3 is CASSSTDSYGYTF. The CDR3, as DNA: TGTGCCAGCAGCTCTACAGACAGCTATGGCTACACCTTC. The gene calls are TRBV5-4 and TRBJ1-2; TRBD1 might be the D (5 bases). CDR1 and CDR2 from the germline V gene are SGHNT and YYREEE (reference sequence). The CDR3 covers 13 residues. Trimming took 3 bases from V and 4 from J, leaving 10 bases between them.

The table lists this clonotype with many counts. This sequence joins TRBV20-1 and TRBJ2-1; 11 nucleotides match TRBD2. The junction had 13 bases not matched to a gene; V was cut back by 4 bases and J by 8 bases. CDR3 length equals 16 residues. Germline CDR1 DFQATT, CDR2 SNEGSKA (reference sequence). The CDR3 sequence is CSAKKISGRAVDEQFF. The CDR3 DNA reads as TGCAGTGCTAAAAAGATTAGCGGGAGGGCCGTGGATGAGCAGTTCTTC.

This clonotype appeared a few times. The J gene is TRBJ2-3, the V gene TRBV5-8, with D unclear. The CDR3 is made up of 12 amino acids. Per germline, CDR1 SGHTS and CDR2 YDEGEE. V was shortened by 4 bases and J by 4 bases, with 7 bases between the two germline ends. The CDR3 DNA reads as TGTGCCAGCAGCCCGTTCGCAGATACGCAGTATTTT. It encodes CASSPFADTQYF.

This rearrangement joins TRBV6-4 to TRBJ2-5; D is unclear. The V end was cut by 7 bases, the J end by 5 bases, with 17 bases between. The length of the CDR3 is 14 residues. In germline, CDR1 is MRHNA, CDR2 SNTAGT. The DNA of the CDR3 is TGTGCCAGCAAGATCGACGAGTGGGCGGAGACCCAGTACTTC. This gives the protein CASKIDEWAETQYF.